This T cell receptor beta chain was profiled in a study of CD8 T cells in Susac syndrome. Whole-study findings and limits: The number of individuals included in the study's TCR sequencing and HLA analysis was acknowledged as relatively small.

The germline V and J ends were trimmed by 6 bases and 0 bases, with 17 bases remaining between them. Germline V gives CDR1 SQVTM, CDR2 ANQGSEA. The CDR3 is made up of 15 amino acids. When the RNA was reverse transcribed, random hexamers were used with an input of about 0.45 to 1 ug. Amplification of TCR beta CDR3 by immunoSEQ multiplex PCR spanned 54 Vbeta and 13 Jbeta. In TCRdb, the immunoSEQ multiplex PCR reads were re-called with MiXCR into one record per CDR3 protein. The sample has 200,000 to 250,000 distinct CDR3 sequences; nearly 97% are singletons. TCR beta sequencing was performed on blood CD8+ and CD4+ T cells. Negative isolation was applied to CD8+ and CD4+ T cells, and FACS enrichment was applied to TEMRA cells. Regarding this clonotype: Its antigen is as yet unknown.

The TCR originated in a human donor with multiple sclerosis. Material: CD4+ T cells from PBMCs. V is TRBV29-1 and J is TRBJ1-1, with D maybe TRBD1 (5 bases). The CDR3 region has the DNA TGCAGCGTCCTGGGACGAGGTGGGATGAACACTGAAGCTTTCTTT. Its translation is CSVLGRGGMNTEAFF.